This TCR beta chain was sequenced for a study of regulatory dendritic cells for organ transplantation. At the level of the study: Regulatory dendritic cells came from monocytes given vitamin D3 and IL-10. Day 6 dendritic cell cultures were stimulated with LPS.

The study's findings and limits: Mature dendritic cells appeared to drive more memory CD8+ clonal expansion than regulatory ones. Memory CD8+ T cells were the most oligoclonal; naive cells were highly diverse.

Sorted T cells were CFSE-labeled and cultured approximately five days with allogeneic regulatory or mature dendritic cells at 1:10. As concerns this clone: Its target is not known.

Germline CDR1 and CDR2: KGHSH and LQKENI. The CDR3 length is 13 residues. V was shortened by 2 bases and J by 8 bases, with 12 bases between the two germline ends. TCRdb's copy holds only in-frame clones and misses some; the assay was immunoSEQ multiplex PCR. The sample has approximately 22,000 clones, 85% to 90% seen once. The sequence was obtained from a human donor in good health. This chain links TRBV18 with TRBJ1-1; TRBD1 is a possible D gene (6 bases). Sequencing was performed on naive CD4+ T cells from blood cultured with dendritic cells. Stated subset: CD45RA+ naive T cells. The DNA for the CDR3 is TGTGCCAGCTCACCAGGGACACAGGACGAAGCTTTCTTT. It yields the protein CASSPGTQDEAFF.